These T cell receptor beta chains were read from a single sample in a study of T cell responses to AZD1222 COVID-19 vaccine. Generated by immunoSEQ multiplex PCR, the TCRdb table keeps only in-frame clones and is missing some. Of about 130,000 clones in the sample, 85% to 95% were seen once. The specimen was peripheral blood, collected on day 0 of AZD1222 vaccination. These receptors originate from an adult in good health. CDR3s leave out the opening cysteine and the closing phenylalanine or tryptophan. Each record gives: J gene, V gene, CDR3 length, CDR3 protein.

J: TRBJ2-1; V: TRBV7-2; length: 12; CDR3: ASSFRDFYNEQF
J: TRBJ1-1; V: TRBV7-3; length: 11; CDR3: ASSFRGNTEAF
J: TRBJ1-6; V: TRBV10-3; length: 11; CDR3: AIRQGANSPLH
J: TRBJ2-7; V: TRBV4-3; length: 13; CDR3: ASSQDSAEYYEQY
J: TRBJ1-6; V: TRBV19; length: 12; CDR3: ASTPGQGNSPLH
J: TRBJ2-2; V: TRBV21-1; length: 14; CDR3: ASSDSSVSNTGELF
J: TRBJ2-6; V: TRBV7-3; length: 15; CDR3: ASSLLPWSSGANVLT
J: TRBJ2-5; V: TRBV6-6; length: 11; CDR3: ASSIPKVETQY
J: TRBJ1-1; V: TRBV19; length: 13; CDR3: ASSSYVGGESEAF
J: TRBJ1-5; V: TRBV18; length: 12; CDR3: ASSPGQGYQPQH
J: TRBJ1-3; V: TRBV7-6; length: 15; CDR3: ASSLEGTPSSGNTIY
J: TRBJ1-1; V: TRBV11-2; length: 13; CDR3: ASSRVTALNTEAF
J: TRBJ1-1; V: TRBV6-4; length: 12; CDR3: ASSDFPGRTEAF
J: TRBJ2-7; V: TRBV18; length: 10; CDR3: ASSLQGYEQY
J: TRBJ1-1; V: TRBV6-5; length: 12; CDR3: ASTPTGVNTEAF
J: TRBJ2-2; V: TRBV4-2; length: 14; CDR3: ASSQGGGPITGELF
J: TRBJ1-2; V: TRBV6-1; length: 12; CDR3: ASSSFGRDYGYT
J: TRBJ1-6; V: TRBV7-9; length: 11; CDR3: ASSLQGNSPLH
J: TRBJ1-1; V: TRBV19; length: 11; CDR3: ASTDGFGTEAF
J: TRBJ2-1; V: TRBV5-1; length: 14; CDR3: ASSLGLAGWYNEQF
J: TRBJ2-3; V: TRBV7-2; length: 16; CDR3: ASSLSRLAGGGPDTQY
J: TRBJ2-5; V: TRBV5-1; length: 11; CDR3: ASSFGGGETQY
J: TRBJ2-1; V: TRBV4-1; length: 16; CDR3: ASSQVNPGLAGGNEQF
J: TRBJ2-7; V: TRBV4-3; length: 9; CDR3: ASSGGGEQY
J: TRBJ1-5; V: TRBV3-1/TRBV3-2; length: 15; CDR3: ASSQSLSTQSNQPQH
J: TRBJ1-1; V: TRBV5-1; length: 12; CDR3: ASSLDGGNTEAF
J: TRBJ1-1; V: TRBV7-9; length: 12; CDR3: ASSLRATNTEAF
J: TRBJ1-6; V: TRBV29-1; length: 16; CDR3: SVAPQGARGAYNSPLH
J: TRBJ2-7; V: TRBV3-1/TRBV3-2; length: 13; CDR3: ASSLGLAGGYEQY
J: TRBJ1-3; V: TRBV5-4; length: 13; CDR3: ASSLYGGRGNTIY
J: TRBJ1-5; V: TRBV7-2; length: 12; CDR3: ASSYGTPNQPQH
J: TRBJ1-5; V: TRBV10-3; length: 16; CDR3: AISEFFSDTYSNQPQH
J: TRBJ2-7; V: TRBV25-1; length: 13; CDR3: ASSGRPSSFDEQY
J: TRBJ1-2; V: TRBV5-3; length: 12; CDR3: ARSWEVRDYGYT
J: TRBJ1-2; V: TRBV19; length: 12; CDR3: ASSIGTGGPGYT
J: TRBJ2-7; V: TRBV5-5; length: 13; CDR3: ASSLVGTGSYEQY
J: TRBJ2-7; V: TRBV9; length: 17; CDR3: ASSVAPGPRQDPAYEQY
J: TRBJ1-1; V: TRBV6-6; length: 11; CDR3: ASSPGQNTEAF
J: TRBJ1-2; V: TRBV4-1; length: 13; CDR3: ASSQEQGANYGYT
J: TRBJ2-5; V: TRBV19; length: 13; CDR3: ASSHSGGWGETQY
J: TRBJ1-6; V: TRBV11-2; length: 16; CDR3: ASSWAGAYPANNSPLH
J: TRBJ1-1; V: TRBV14; length: 12; CDR3: ASSPQGVRTEAF
J: TRBJ2-1; V: TRBV7-2; length: 17; CDR3: ASSSRLAGGFQTENEQF
J: TRBJ2-7; V: TRBV19; length: 15; CDR3: ASSMSLTGTGTYEQY
J: TRBJ2-3; V: TRBV5-5; length: 14; CDR3: ASSLASGGLTDTQY
J: TRBJ1-2; V: TRBV7-2; length: 13; CDR3: ASSLEGTTPYGYT
J: TRBJ2-7; V: TRBV7-9; length: 13; CDR3: ASSLQTNRPPEQY
J: TRBJ2-7; V: TRBV7-2; length: 10; CDR3: ASSLTAYEQY
J: TRBJ1-1; V: TRBV15; length: 11; CDR3: ATSRDRGTEAF
J: TRBJ1-1; V: TRBV7-2; length: 14; CDR3: ASNPSTGGLSTEAF